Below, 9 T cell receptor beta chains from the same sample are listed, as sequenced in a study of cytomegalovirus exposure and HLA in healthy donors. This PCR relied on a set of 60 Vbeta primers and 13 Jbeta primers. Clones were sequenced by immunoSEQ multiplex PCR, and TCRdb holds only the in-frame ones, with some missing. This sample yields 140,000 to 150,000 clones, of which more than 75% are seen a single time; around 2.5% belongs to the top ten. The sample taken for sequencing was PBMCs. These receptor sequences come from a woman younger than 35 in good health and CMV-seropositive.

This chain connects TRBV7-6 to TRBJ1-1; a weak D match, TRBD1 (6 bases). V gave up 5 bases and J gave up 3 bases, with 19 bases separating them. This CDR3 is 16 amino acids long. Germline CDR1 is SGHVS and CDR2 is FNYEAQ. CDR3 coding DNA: TGTGCCAGCAGCCCAGGACAGCCCGGGGCGTACACTGAAGCTTTCTTT. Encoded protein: CASSPGQPGAYTEAFF.

CDR3 protein: CASSLLGGRGDFYEQYF. Here the CDR3 DNA reads TGTGCCAGCAGCTTGCTGGGAGGGCGGGGGGACTTCTACGAGCAGTACTTC. This chain links TRBV5-6 with TRBJ2-7, with 8 positions matching TRBD2. J lost 3 bases, V lost 1 base, and 12 bases had no gene match. Germline V CDR1 and CDR2: SGHDT, YYEEEE. CDR3 length: 17 residues.

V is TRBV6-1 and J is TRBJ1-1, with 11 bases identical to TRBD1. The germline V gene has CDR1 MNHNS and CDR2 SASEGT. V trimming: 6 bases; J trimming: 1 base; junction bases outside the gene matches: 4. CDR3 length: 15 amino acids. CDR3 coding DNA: TGTGCCAGCAGGGACAGGGGGCTCCAGAACACTGAAGCTTTCTTT. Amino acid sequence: CASRDRGLQNTEAFF.

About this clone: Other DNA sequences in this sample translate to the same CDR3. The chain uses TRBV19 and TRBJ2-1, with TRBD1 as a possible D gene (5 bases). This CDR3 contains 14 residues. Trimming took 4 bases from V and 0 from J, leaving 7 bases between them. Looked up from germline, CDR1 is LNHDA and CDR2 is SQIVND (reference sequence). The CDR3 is CASSRGSSYNEQFF. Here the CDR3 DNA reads TGTGCCAGTAGTAGGGGCAGCTCCTACAATGAGCAGTTCTTC.

The CDR3 region is CASSKTWGLYTEAFF. The CDR3, as DNA: TGTGCCAGCAGTAAGACGTGGGGGCTCTACACTGAAGCTTTCTTT. This chain connects TRBV28 to TRBJ1-1; the D gene is possibly TRBD1 (6 bases). Germline V gene data show CDR1 as MDHEN and CDR2 as SYDVKM. V was cut by 5 bases and J by 3 bases, with 16 bases left in between. CDR3 length: 15 amino acids.

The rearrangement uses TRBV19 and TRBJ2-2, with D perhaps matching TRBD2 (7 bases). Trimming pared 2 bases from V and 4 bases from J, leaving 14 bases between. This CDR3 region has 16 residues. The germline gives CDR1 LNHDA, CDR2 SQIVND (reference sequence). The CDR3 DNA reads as TGTGCCAGTAGTATAAGCGGGGACATGGCCACCGGGGAGCTGTTTTTT. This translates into CASSISGDMATGELFF.

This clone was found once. The DNA of the CDR3 is TGTGCCAGCAGCCCTAGCGGGGGGTATGAGCAGTTCTTC. Translated, it gives CASSPSGGYEQFF. V gene TRBV7-2 combines with J gene TRBJ2-1, with 11 bases identical to TRBD2. Germline CDR1 reads SGHTA; CDR2 reads FQGNSA. The CDR3 has 13 amino acids. V lost 5 bases and J lost 8; bases outside the gene matches: 2.

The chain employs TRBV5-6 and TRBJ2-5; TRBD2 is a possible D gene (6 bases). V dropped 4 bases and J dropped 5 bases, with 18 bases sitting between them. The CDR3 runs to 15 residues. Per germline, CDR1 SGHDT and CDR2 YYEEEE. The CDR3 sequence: CASSAFLAGQETQYF. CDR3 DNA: TGTGCCAGCAGCGCATTCTTGGCGGGGCAGGAGACCCAGTACTTC.

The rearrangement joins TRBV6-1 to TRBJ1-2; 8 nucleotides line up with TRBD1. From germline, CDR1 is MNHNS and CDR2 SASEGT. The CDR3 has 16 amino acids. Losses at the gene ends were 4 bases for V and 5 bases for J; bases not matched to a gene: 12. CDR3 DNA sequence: TGTGCCAGCAGTGGAGACAGGGGAGGTCCTGGGTATGGCTACACCTTC. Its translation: CASSGDRGGPGYGYTF.